A single count supports the clone carrying this TCR beta chain. Its antigen is still unknown. The source of the sample is a study of graft-versus-host responses after intestinal transplantation. Study-level background: Uniformly, recipients were administered anti-thymocyte globulin induction with subsequent tacrolimus and steroids for 3 to 4 years.

The CDR3 length is 13 residues. Germline CDR1 SGHRS, CDR2 YFSETQ. V lost 1 base and J lost 5, with 6 bases in between. Findings and caveats of the study: Elevated graft-versus-host to host-versus-graft clonal ratios in allografts were recorded for patients with graft-donor T cell macrochimerism.

Some clones are missing from TCRdb's copy, which holds only in-frame ones; the method was immunoSEQ multiplex PCR. The sample records approximately 76,000 clones, 84% being singletons. V is TRBV5-1 and J is TRBJ2-2; D unclear. Specimen: unstimulated CD4+ T cells sorted from spleen or lymph node cells, collected before transplant. The TCR was taken from a human donor who was the organ donor for an intestinal transplant. The CDR3 spells CASSLQATGELFF. The CDR3 coding sequence is TGCGCCAGCAGCTTGCAAGCGACCGGGGAGCTGTTTTTT.